These 2 T cell receptor beta chains were all obtained from the same sample, sequenced in a study of T cell responses to AZD1222 COVID-19 vaccine. Data came from immunoSEQ multiplex PCR; TCRdb stores just in-frame clones and leaves some out. This sample has 200,000 or so clones; 85% to 95% occur once, and the top ten carry about 9.4%. The sequenced sample was peripheral blood, obtained on day 0 of AZD1222 vaccination. The receptors derive from an adult in good health.

V gene TRBV6-6 combines with J gene TRBJ1-3, with a weak D call TRBD1 (5 bases). The CDR3 has 14 amino acids. The V end lost 6 bases, the J end lost 6 bases, and 15 bases lay between the germline ends. Per the germline V gene, CDR1 is MNHNY and CDR2 is SVGAGI (reference sequence). The CDR3 region has the DNA TGTGCCAGCAGCGGCCGGGGAGGGGAAAACACCATATATTTT. Its protein product is CASSGRGGENTIYF.

The V call is TRBV19, the J call TRBJ1-2, with TRBD1 matching 8 bases. CDR1 and CDR2 (germline): LNHDA, SQIVND (reference sequence). This CDR3 has 15 residues. Unmatched junction bases numbered 9, after V lost 5 bases and J lost 4 bases. The DNA of the CDR3 is TGTGCCAGTAGTCTCCAGGGACAGGTCGCCTATGGCTACACCTTC. Encoded protein: CASSLQGQVAYGYTF. Supplemented by reference TRBV19 and TRBJ1-2, the full variable domain reads DGGITQSPKYLFRKEGQNVTLSCEQNLNHDAMYWYRQDPGQGLRLIYYSQIVNDFQKGDIAEGYSVSREKKESFPLTVTSAQKNPTAFYLCASSLQGQVAYGYTFGSGTRLTVV.